This T cell receptor (beta chain) was sequenced during a study of blood T cell repertoires in COVID-19. Study-level information: COVID-19 samples, acute and convalescent, were from the United States, Italy and Spain. Sources were T cells, B-cell-depleted T cells, or PBMCs; the material itself was cDNA or gDNA.

Data came from immunoSEQ multiplex PCR; TCRdb stores just in-frame clones and leaves some out. The repertoire consists of about 44,000 clones, with approximately 80% occurring once and the leading ten covering around 60%. This clone showed up just once. This CDR3 is built from 11 residues. Looked up from germline, CDR1 is SQVTM and CDR2 is ANQGSEA. Between the trimmed V and J ends, which lost 4 bases and 6 bases, there was a span of 7 bases. V usage is TRBV29-1 and J usage is TRBJ2-1; D gene unclear. Input material: peripheral blood. This TCR was recovered from a man older than 75 with acute or convalescent COVID-19. CDR3 coding DNA: TGCAGCGTTGCCCCGGGCAATGAGCAGTTCTTC. Protein product: CSVAPGNEQFF.